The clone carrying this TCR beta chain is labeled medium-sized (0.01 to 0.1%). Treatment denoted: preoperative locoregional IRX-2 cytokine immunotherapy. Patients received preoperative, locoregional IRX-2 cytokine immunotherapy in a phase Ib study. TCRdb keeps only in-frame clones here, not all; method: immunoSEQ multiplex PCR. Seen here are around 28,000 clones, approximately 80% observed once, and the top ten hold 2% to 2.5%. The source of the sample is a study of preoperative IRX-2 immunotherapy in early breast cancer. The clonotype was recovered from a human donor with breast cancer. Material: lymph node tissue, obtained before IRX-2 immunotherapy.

The CDR3: CASTQPGGNTEAFF. CDR3 coding DNA: TGTGCCAGCACCCAGCCAGGGGGCAATACTGAAGCTTTCTTT. The chain joins TRBV12-5 to TRBJ1-1; TRBD1 matches at 8 bases. This CDR3 has 14 amino acids. From germline, CDR1 is LGHNT and CDR2 FRNRAP.